The 27 T cell receptor beta chains below were found in one sample sequenced in a study of T cell responses to AZD1222 COVID-19 vaccine. Repertoires were generated with immunoSEQ multiplex PCR, while TCRdb's copy carries only in-frame clones and drops some. The sample gives 150,000 or so clones, around 93% of which show up once; approximately 4.7% is in the top ten. The input for sequencing was peripheral blood, taken on day 0 of AZD1222 vaccination. These TCRs come from an adult in good health.

The chain couples TRBV5-1 to TRBJ1-2; D uncertain. The CDR3 length is 19 residues. Looked up from germline, CDR1 is SGHRS and CDR2 is YFSETQ. V was clipped by 4 bases and J by 5 bases, with 30 bases between them. The CDR3 bases are TGCGCCAGCAGCAGGATAGGGTTGATCGACGCCCGACAACCTTATGGCTACACCTTC. It translates to CASSRIGLIDARQPYGYTF.

The V call is TRBV11-2, the J call TRBJ2-1, with D perhaps matching TRBD2 (7 bases). Germline V gives CDR1 SGHAT, CDR2 FQNNGV. This CDR3 region has 18 residues. V was cut by 4 bases and J by 0 bases, with 19 bases left in between. CDR3 DNA: TGTGCCAGCAGCTGGACACAGGGAGGGCGGGTCTCCTACAATGAGCAGTTCTTC. Residues: CASSWTQGGRVSYNEQFF.

The rearrangement uses TRBV28 and TRBJ1-1, with a possible D match to TRBD1 (5 bases). CDR3 length: 13 residues. The V end was cut by 4 bases, the J end by 2 bases, with 8 bases between. Germline CDR1 is MDHEN and CDR2 is SYDVKM. This CDR3 reads CASSSTDNTEAFF. CDR3 nucleotides: TGTGCCAGCAGTTCGACAGATAACACTGAAGCTTTCTTT.

The J gene is TRBJ1-2, the V gene TRBV3-1 (or the pseudogene TRBV3-2); TRBD1 is a possible D gene (5 bases). The V end lost 3 bases, the J end lost 7 bases, and 18 bases lay between the germline ends. Germline V gene sequence: CDR1 LGHDT, CDR2 YNNKEL (reference sequence). This CDR3 spans 15 amino acids. The CDR3 DNA is TGTGCCAGCAGCCATCTTCCTACAGGTCCAGGTGGCTACACCTTC. Protein product: CASSHLPTGPGGYTF.

The chain couples TRBV19 to TRBJ1-5; 8 bases are a match to TRBD1. Looked up from germline, CDR1 is LNHDA and CDR2 is SQIVND (reference sequence). The CDR3 has 14 amino acids. V dropped 7 bases and J dropped 5; count of bases not matched to a gene: 7. This chain's CDR3 is CASTQSGGHQPQHF. CDR3 in DNA: TGTGCCAGTACCCAGTCAGGGGGCCATCAGCCCCAGCATTTT.

This chain joins TRBV4-2 and TRBJ2-2; 8 positions match TRBD2. The CDR3 consists of 15 residues. Germline trimming cut 1 base from V and 8 bases from J; bases unmatched to any gene: 6. Germline values: CDR1 LGHNA, CDR2 YNFKEQ. The CDR3 nucleotides read TGTGCCAGCAGCCAAGGGCTAGCGGGCCAGGGGGAGCTGTTTTTT. This encodes CASSQGLAGQGELFF.

The V gene is TRBV4-2, the J gene TRBJ1-3; the match to TRBD1 covers 7 bases. From germline, CDR1 is LGHNA and CDR2 YNFKEQ. This CDR3 region has 14 residues. Trimming removed 5 bases from V and 6 bases from J; junction bases left unmatched: 7. CDR3 DNA: TGTGCCAGCAGCGCACCCGGGACAGTAAACACCATATATTTT. Translated: CASSAPGTVNTIYF.

This chain uses TRBV27 with TRBJ2-2; D is possibly TRBD2 (6 bases). Per the germline V gene, CDR1 is MNHEY and CDR2 is SMNVEV (reference sequence). The CDR3 runs to 16 residues. Trimming removed 3 bases from V and 4 bases from J, with 15 bases in between. CDR3 residues: CASSLAGGKLTGELFF. The CDR3 DNA reads as TGTGCCAGCAGTTTGGCGGGCGGGAAGCTCACCGGGGAGCTGTTTTTT.

This sequence joins TRBV12-3 or TRBV12-4 and TRBJ2-1; tentatively, D is TRBD2 (5 bases). The germline V and J ends were trimmed by 5 bases and 10 bases, with 9 bases remaining between them. The CDR3 has 11 residues. CDR3 loop: CASSEKREQFF. CDR3 DNA: TGTGCCAGCAGTGAAAAGCGGGAGCAGTTCTTC.

This chain links TRBV4-1 with TRBJ1-2; the D gene is possibly TRBD1 (6 bases). The V gene lost 0 bases and the J gene lost 7 bases, with 18 bases spanning the gap. The CDR3 is made up of 16 amino acids. From germline, CDR1 is MGHRA and CDR2 YSYEKL. CDR3 sequence (DNA): TGCGCCAGCAGCCAAGAATGGGGCACAGGGTCCACTGGCTACACCTTC. Translating it yields CASSQEWGTGSTGYTF.

The chain couples TRBV7-9 to TRBJ2-6; a possible D gene is TRBD1 (6 bases). The CDR3 loop spans 17 amino acids. Germline assignment: CDR1 SEHNR and CDR2 FQNEAQ (reference sequence). V was pared by 6 bases and J by 0 bases, with 15 bases between. The CDR3 loop reads CASRKGTLSSGANVLTF. CDR3 coding DNA: TGTGCCAGCAGAAAAGGGACATTAAGCTCTGGGGCCAACGTCCTGACTTTC.

The chain uses TRBV28 and TRBJ1-2; possible D gene TRBD1, 5 bases. The CDR3 is 14 amino acids. Trimming cost V 10 bases and J 7 bases, with 22 bases left between them. Germline-derived CDR1 and CDR2 are MDHEN and SYDVKM. CDR3 sequence (DNA): TGTGCCACCAGCCTGTCGGGGACCGGGAGTGGCTACACCTTC. Protein product: CATSLSGTGSGYTF.

The CDR3, as DNA: TGTGCCAGCAGTCCCCCGAGCGGGAAACGGGGCACCGGGGAGCTGTTTTTT. Translating it yields CASSPPSGKRGTGELFF. The chain has TRBV28 and TRBJ2-2, with 7 bases identical to TRBD2. CDR1 and CDR2 from the germline V gene are MDHEN and SYDVKM. This CDR3 is built from 17 residues. V lost 5 bases, J lost 4 bases, and 13 bases stayed unmatched.

The rearrangement uses TRBV12-3 or TRBV12-4 and TRBJ2-2; D not certain. The CDR3 has 13 residues. Deletions cut 4 bases from V and 5 bases from J, with 8 bases between. CDR3 DNA sequence: TGTGCCAGCAGTTATCTTGGTACCGGGGAGCTGTTTTTT. Translating it yields CASSYLGTGELFF.

This chain connects TRBV12-2 to TRBJ2-1; the D call TRBD2 from the table was never checked on the DNA. TRBV12-2 is a known pseudogene. This CDR3 comprises 9 residues. CDR3 in DNA: TGTGTAGGCGGGGCTGAGCAGTTCTTC. It specifies CVGGAEQFF.

V and J are TRBV5-1 and TRBJ2-3; D unresolved. Germline CDR1 reads SGHRS; CDR2 reads YFSETQ. This CDR3 region has 12 residues. V gave up 0 bases and J gave up 5 bases, with 4 bases separating them. CDR3 loop: CASSLGVDTQYF. The CDR3 region has the DNA TGCGCCAGCAGCTTGGGAGTAGATACGCAGTATTTT. Variable domain in full (rest from reference TRBV5-1 and TRBJ2-3): KAGVTQTPRYLIKTRGQQVTLSCSPISGHRSVSWYQQTPGQGLQFLFEYFSETQRNKGNFPGRFSGRQFSNSRSEMNVSTLELGDSALYLCASSLGVDTQYFGPGTRLTVL.

This sequence joins TRBV28 and TRBJ1-1, with D possibly being TRBD1 (6 bases). The CDR3 is 11 residues long. Trimming removed 6 bases from V and 8 bases from J, with 10 bases in between. Germline V lookup: CDR1 MDHEN, CDR2 SYDVKM. CDR3 amino acids: CASSPGQEAFF. The CDR3 DNA reads as TGTGCCAGCAGCCCTGGACAGGAAGCTTTCTTT.

This clone was recorded once. V usage is TRBV28 and J usage is TRBJ1-2; D may be TRBD1 (5 bases). With 4 bases removed from V and 3 bases from J, the gap between germline ends came to 6 bases. CDR1 MDHEN and CDR2 SYDVKM come from the germline V gene. This CDR3 comprises 12 residues. The CDR3 loop reads CASSSTDYGYTF. DNA for the CDR3: TGTGCCAGCAGTTCGACAGACTATGGCTACACCTTC.

The chain recombines TRBV5-8 with TRBJ1-2, with 7 bases lining up with TRBD1. In germline, CDR1 is SGHTS, CDR2 YDEGEE. V trimming: 4 bases; J trimming: 8 bases; junction bases outside the gene matches: 5. The CDR3 sequence is 12 residues long. The DNA for the CDR3 is TGTGCCAGCAGCCCGACAGGGTGGGGCTACACCTTC. Translating gives CASSPTGWGYTF.

The chain employs TRBV4-2 and TRBJ2-3; possible D gene TRBD2, 6 bases. CDR1 and CDR2 from the germline V gene are LGHNA and YNFKEQ. The CDR3 totals 16 residues. With 4 bases removed from V and 2 bases from J, the gap between germline ends came to 16 bases. CDR3 protein: CASSPLWGDDTDTQYF. The CDR3 nucleotides are TGTGCCAGCAGCCCCCTTTGGGGGGACGACACAGATACGCAGTATTTT.

The chain uses TRBV7-2 and TRBJ2-1; no clear D. The CDR3 is 13 residues long. Trimming shortened V by 5 bases and J by 4 bases, and 9 bases separated the two germline ends. Germline lookup yields CDR1 SGHTA and CDR2 FQGNSA. For the CDR3, the DNA is TGTGCCAGCAGCCTCGACACTTACAATGAGCAGTTCTTC. Translating gives CASSLDTYNEQFF.

The CDR3 sequence: CASSIPRAQQPQHF. The CDR3 DNA sequence: TGTGCCAGCAGTATCCCGCGGGCCCAACAGCCCCAGCATTTT. This chain links TRBV28 with TRBJ1-5; D call uncertain. The CDR3 is 14 residues long. CDR1 and CDR2 from the germline V gene are MDHEN and SYDVKM. The V end lost 5 bases, the J end lost 7 bases, and 15 bases lay between the germline ends.

V is TRBV2 and J is TRBJ1-3; 7 positions agree with TRBD1. Germline V gives CDR1 SNHLY, CDR2 FYNNEI. V was clipped by 7 bases and J by 0 bases; unmatched bases: 6. The CDR3 spans 15 residues. The CDR3 nucleotides read TGTGCCAGCACCTACCGGGACAGCTCTGGAAACACCATATATTTT. Protein sequence: CASTYRDSSGNTIYF.

V gene TRBV28 combines with J gene TRBJ1-5, with no clear D. Germline V gives CDR1 MDHEN, CDR2 SYDVKM. The V end was cut by 8 bases, the J end by 3 bases, with 14 bases between. The CDR3 totals 14 residues. This CDR3 reads CASGELGLNQPQHF. Here the CDR3 DNA reads TGTGCCAGCGGGGAGTTAGGACTCAATCAGCCCCAGCATTTT.

The genes are TRBV7-9 and TRBJ2-7; 7 positions agree with TRBD1. Germline V gene lookup returns CDR1 SEHNR and CDR2 FQNEAQ (reference sequence). This CDR3 has 13 residues. Losses at the gene ends were 4 bases for V and 2 bases for J; bases not matched to a gene: 2. The CDR3 spells CASSSGQTYEQYF. The CDR3 region has the DNA TGTGCCAGCAGCTCGGGACAGACCTACGAGCAGTACTTC.

The chain employs TRBV11-2 and TRBJ1-6, with TRBD1 identical over 7 bases. The CDR3 is made up of 16 amino acids. J lost 7 bases, V lost 8 bases, and 14 bases had no gene match. Per the germline V gene, CDR1 is SGHAT and CDR2 is FQNNGV. The CDR3 protein is CASGPGQATPNSPLHF. The CDR3 DNA reads as TGTGCCAGCGGCCCCGGACAGGCGACACCAAATTCACCCCTCCACTTT.

V usage is TRBV4-3 and J usage is TRBJ2-7; 8 bases are a match to TRBD1. The CDR3 has 17 residues. Germline V gene sequence: CDR1 LGHNA, CDR2 YSLEER. J lost 4 bases, V lost 1 base, and 12 bases had no gene match. CDR3 DNA: TGCGCCAGCAGCCAAGGATCGTCGGGACAGGCGTTATACGAGCAGTACTTC. This codes for CASSQGSSGQALYEQYF.